The 9 T cell receptor beta chains presented below share a single source sample, sequenced in a study of cytomegalovirus exposure and HLA in healthy donors. Assay: immunoSEQ multiplex PCR; the TCRdb copy retains only in-frame clones and omits some. The table lists a few hundred thousand clones, 90% of them singletons, with more than 0.35% in the top ten. The specimen sequenced was PBMCs. All receptors come from a woman younger than 35 in good health and CMV-seronegative.

The chain's CDR3 is CASSELGGGYEQYV. DNA of the CDR3: TGCGCCAGCAGTGAGCTGGGCGGGGGGTACGAGCAGTACGTC. J is TRBJ2-7 and V is TRBV10-2; TRBD2 matches 8 bases. Per germline, CDR1 WSHSY and CDR2 SAAADI. The V gene end was trimmed by 2 bases and the J gene end by 4 bases; junction bases not matched to a gene: 4. The CDR3 is made up of 14 amino acids.

The rearrangement joins TRBV7-6 to TRBJ1-5; TRBD1 is a possible D gene (5 bases). This CDR3 region has 15 residues. The V gene lost 1 base and the J gene lost 5 bases, with 12 bases spanning the gap. The germline V gene has CDR1 SGHVS and CDR2 FNYEAQ. In DNA, the CDR3 is TGTGCCAGCAGCTTAGGTGGCCAGGGCGATCAGCCCCAGCATTTT. Its protein product is CASSLGGQGDQPQHF.

This rearrangement joins TRBV5-1 to TRBJ2-5, with D uncertain. The CDR3 has 13 amino acids. Germline loops: CDR1 SGHRS, CDR2 YFSETQ. Trimming took off 3 bases at V and 0 bases at J, with 6 bases between the two ends. CDR3 protein: CASSYYNQETQYF. The CDR3 DNA reads as TGCGCCAGCAGCTATTATAACCAAGAGACCCAGTACTTC.

The rearrangement joins TRBV7-2 to TRBJ2-7; the D gene is possibly TRBD1 (5 bases). This CDR3 region has 13 residues. Germline CDR1 is SGHTA and CDR2 is FQGNSA. The ends were cut back, 3 bases at V and 5 bases at J, with 11 bases in the middle. CDR3 residues: CASSLARAHEQYV. The DNA of the CDR3 is TGTGCCAGCAGCTTGGCCAGGGCCCACGAGCAGTACGTC.

The J gene is TRBJ2-5, the V gene TRBV6-6; 7 positions match TRBD2. Losses at the gene ends were 6 bases for V and 4 bases for J; bases not matched to a gene: 11. This CDR3 spans 15 amino acids. Germline V lookup: CDR1 MNHNY, CDR2 SVGAGI (reference sequence). The CDR3 region is CASSLFGGRGETQYF. The CDR3 DNA reads TGTGCCAGCAGCCTTTTCGGAGGGAGGGGAGAGACCCAGTACTTC.

The V and J genes are TRBV5-1 and TRBJ1-6; possibly TRBD1 for D (6 bases). Trimming cost V 1 base and J 10 bases, with 15 bases left between them. Germline CDR1 SGHRS, CDR2 YFSETQ. There are 15 residues in the CDR3. In nucleotides, the CDR3 is TGCGCCAGCAGCTTGAGTCCAGGGGTGGAGTCACCCCTCCACTTT. Amino acid sequence: CASSLSPGVESPLHF.

CDR3 sequence reads: CASSQDSFMNTEAFF. CDR3 in DNA: TGCGCCAGCAGCCAAGATTCATTCATGAACACTGAAGCTTTCTTT. This sequence joins TRBV4-1 and TRBJ1-1; D is unclear. The CDR3 runs to 15 residues. Between the trimmed V and J ends, which lost 0 bases and 0 bases, there was a span of 8 bases. Germline CDR1 and CDR2: MGHRA and YSYEKL.

The V gene is TRBV2, the J gene TRBJ1-3, with TRBD1 as a possible D gene (5 bases). Germline loops: CDR1 SNHLY, CDR2 FYNNEI. Trimming cost V 2 bases and J 2 bases, with 7 bases left between them. The CDR3 has 14 amino acids. CDR3 residues: CASSESGTGNTIYF. CDR3 coding DNA: TGTGCCAGCAGTGAATCAGGGACTGGAAACACCATATATTTT. Combining the CDR3 with reference TRBV2 and TRBJ1-3 gives the whole variable domain EPEVTQTPSHQVTQMGQEVILRCVPISNHLYFYWYRQILGQKVEFLVSFYNNEISEKSEIFDDQFSVERPDGSNFTLKIRSTKLEDSAMYFCASSESGTGNTIYFGEGSWLTVV.

The genes are TRBV5-8 and TRBJ2-7, with TRBD1 identical over 10 bases. CDR1 and CDR2 from the germline V gene are SGHTS and YDEGEE. This CDR3 is built from 15 residues. Trimming took 5 bases from V and 4 from J; bases not matched to a gene: 9. The CDR3 loop reads CASSDRGRRGYEQYV. As DNA, the CDR3 is TGTGCCAGCAGTGACAGGGGGCGAAGGGGATACGAGCAGTACGTC.